A single sample is the source of the 4 T cell receptor beta chains below, sequenced in a study of cytotoxic CD8 clonotypes in ibrutinib-treated CLL. Assay: immunoSEQ multiplex PCR; the TCRdb copy retains only in-frame clones and omits some. The data hold tens of thousands of clones, with approximately 57% observed a single time. The specimen comprised PBMCs, sampled after 12 months of ibrutinib treatment. These receptors came from a human donor with chronic lymphocytic leukemia.

The rearrangement uses TRBV5-1 and TRBJ2-5; 7 bases align to TRBD2. The CDR3 contains 17 residues. The trim removed 3 bases at V and 2 bases at J, leaving 13 bases unmatched. Looked up from germline, CDR1 is SGHRS and CDR2 is YFSETQ. The DNA of the CDR3 is TGCGCCAGCAGCTCGGGGGTCCGGGCTAGCGGACAAGAGACCCAGTACTTC. This gives the protein CASSSGVRASGQETQYF.

The table lists this clone with a count of one. V gene TRBV9 combines with J gene TRBJ2-1, with 7 nucleotides matching TRBD1. This CDR3 region has 13 residues. Germline V CDR1 and CDR2: SGDLS, YYNGEE. J was trimmed by 9 bases and V by 4 bases; bases with no gene match: 7. The CDR3 DNA is TGTGCCAGCAGCACCCGGACAGGTAGTGAGCAGTTCTTC. Translated, it gives CASSTRTGSEQFF.

This clone occurred once. The chain joins TRBV6-6 to TRBJ1-1; D gene unclear. Deletions cut 2 bases from V and 3 bases from J, with 7 bases between. The germline CDR1 and CDR2 sequences are MNHNY and SVGAGI (reference sequence). The CDR3 spans 13 residues. CDR3 loop: CASSYVGYTEAFF. Here the CDR3 DNA reads TGTGCCAGCAGTTACGTGGGGTACACTGAAGCTTTCTTT.

By frequency in the sample, this clone is medium-sized. The chain links TRBV28 to TRBJ1-1; a possible D gene is TRBD1 (5 bases). The germline V and J ends were trimmed by 5 bases and 4 bases, with 11 bases remaining between them. Germline CDR1 is MDHEN and CDR2 is SYDVKM. The CDR3 covers 13 residues. The CDR3 loop is CASSADSLTEAFF. CDR3 nucleotides: TGTGCCAGCAGTGCCGACAGCCTCACTGAAGCTTTCTTT.